These 14 T cell receptor beta chains share one sample of origin, sequenced in a study of OX40 agonist ivuxolimab in advanced cancers. The method was immunoSEQ multiplex PCR; TCRdb's version includes in-frame clones alone and lacks a portion of them. The sample holds about 77,000 clones, around nine tenths seen once. This specimen consisted of CD4+ or CD8+ T cells sorted from blood, obtained in a trial of the OX40 agonist ivuxolimab. The receptors derive from an adult with an advanced solid tumor such as melanoma, head and neck, liver or kidney cancer.

This clone was recorded a few times. This chain links TRBV6-1 with TRBJ1-1; no firm D call. Trimming stripped 2 bases from V and 3 bases from J, with 13 bases between. This CDR3 has 15 residues. CDR1 is MNHNS, CDR2 SASEGT, per germline. The DNA of the CDR3 is TGTGCCAGCAGTGAAAGACCCCGGGCGGACACTGAAGCTTTCTTT. This translates into CASSERPRADTEAFF.

This clone has just a few counts. The chain links TRBV29-1 to TRBJ1-4; 8 nucleotides align to TRBD1. J was trimmed by 6 bases and V by 1 base; bases with no gene match: 7. The CDR3 is 15 residues long. The V gene's germline CDR1 is SQVTM and CDR2 ANQGSEA. CDR3 DNA: TGCAGCGTTGAAGGCAGCGGACAGGGTTATGAAAAACTGTTTTTT. It yields the protein CSVEGSGQGYEKLFF. Combining the CDR3 with reference TRBV29-1 and TRBJ1-4 gives the whole variable domain SAVISQKPSRDICQRGTSLTIQCQVDSQVTMMFWYRQQPGQSLTLIATANQGSEATYESGFVIDKFPISRPNLTFSTLTVSNMSPEDSSIYLCSVEGSGQGYEKLFFGSGTQLSVL.

The rearrangement joins TRBV5-4 to TRBJ2-3; 9 nucleotides match TRBD2. V shed 0 bases and J 4 bases; nucleotides not matched to a gene: 6. This CDR3 spans 16 amino acids. Germline V CDR1 and CDR2: SGHNT, YYREEE (reference sequence). The chain's CDR3 is CASSLVSGGPSDTQYF. The CDR3 DNA sequence: TGTGCCAGCAGCTTGGTAAGCGGGGGGCCCTCAGATACGCAGTATTTT.

The V gene is TRBV6-1, the J gene TRBJ2-1, with 7 bases identical to TRBD1. The V gene end was trimmed by 5 bases and the J gene end by 6 bases; junction bases not matched to a gene: 7. Germline assignment: CDR1 MNHNS and CDR2 SASEGT. CDR3 size: 14 residues. CDR3 amino acids: CASSWTGGGNEQFF. The CDR3 DNA follows: TGTGCCAGCAGTTGGACAGGAGGCGGCAATGAGCAGTTCTTC.

The chain recombines TRBV6-5 with TRBJ1-5; 7 nucleotides line up with TRBD1. CDR3 length equals 15 residues. J was trimmed by 2 bases and V by 3 bases; bases with no gene match: 4. The germline CDR1 and CDR2 sequences are MNHEY and SVGAGI. The CDR3 DNA is TGTGCCAGCAGTTATTACAGGGGCGGCAATCAGCCCCAGCATTTT. As protein: CASSYYRGGNQPQHF.

The chain couples TRBV10-2 to TRBJ2-1; the D gene is possibly TRBD2 (6 bases). Germline values: CDR1 WSHSY, CDR2 SAAADI. The CDR3 sequence is 16 residues long. V was cut by 6 bases and J by 2 bases, with 17 bases left in between. CDR3 loop: CASSGGRGGTYNEQFF. The CDR3 DNA reads as TGCGCCAGCAGCGGGGGACGGGGTGGGACCTACAATGAGCAGTTCTTC.

The chain employs TRBV7-9 and TRBJ1-2, with TRBD1 as a possible D gene (6 bases). The germline V gene has CDR1 SEHNR and CDR2 FQNEAQ (reference sequence). The CDR3 consists of 14 residues. The V and J ends lost 5 bases and 5 bases respectively, with 15 bases between them. CDR3 DNA sequence: TGTGCCAGCAGCCTCGAGGGGGGCGGGTATGGCTACACCTTC. It yields the protein CASSLEGGGYGYTF.

The J gene is TRBJ2-3, the V gene TRBV2, with D maybe TRBD1 (6 bases). V was pared by 8 bases and J by 2 bases, with 11 bases between. This CDR3 has 13 residues. Germline values: CDR1 SNHLY, CDR2 FYNNEI. The CDR3 DNA is TGTGCCAGCGGCCGGGACACCACAGATACGCAGTATTTT. Translated: CASGRDTTDTQYF.

In nucleotides, the CDR3 is TGCGCCAGCAGCAGGACCCGGGATGGGCCCAAAAACATTCAGTACTTC. Translated: CASSRTRDGPKNIQYF. The V call is TRBV5-1, the J call TRBJ2-4, with D maybe TRBD2 (5 bases). The V gene's germline CDR1 is SGHRS and CDR2 YFSETQ. The CDR3 is 16 residues long. Trimming stripped 4 bases from V and 2 bases from J, with 16 bases between.

This chain joins TRBV7-9 and TRBJ2-4; weak D call: TRBD2 (5 bases). Trimming took off 5 bases at V and 0 bases at J, with 14 bases between the two ends. In germline, CDR1 is SEHNR, CDR2 FQNEAQ (reference sequence). The CDR3 has 16 amino acids. The CDR3: CASSQKRLLAKNIQYF. CDR3 DNA: TGTGCCAGCAGCCAAAAAAGACTACTAGCCAAAAACATTCAGTACTTC.

A word on this clone: Distinct nucleotide sequences in the sample also encode this CDR3. The rearrangement links TRBV18 to TRBJ2-3, with D perhaps matching TRBD1 (7 bases). The length of the CDR3 is 15 residues. Trimming took 0 bases from V and 4 from J, leaving 11 bases between them. The germline gives CDR1 KGHSH, CDR2 LQKENI. The CDR3 spells CASSPPGGGADTQYF. The CDR3 region has the DNA TGTGCCAGCTCACCACCAGGAGGGGGCGCAGATACGCAGTATTTT.

This chain uses TRBV28 with TRBJ2-3; D is unresolved. The CDR3 consists of 13 residues. V lost 4 bases, J lost 5 bases, and 10 bases lay in between. The germline CDR1 and CDR2 sequences are MDHEN and SYDVKM. The CDR3 is CASSSPTVDTQYF. As DNA, the CDR3 is TGTGCCAGCAGTTCCCCGACGGTAGATACGCAGTATTTT.

This clone was seen once. This chain connects TRBV9 to TRBJ2-3; 8 nucleotides align to TRBD2. Trimming took 0 bases from V and 2 from J; bases not matched to a gene: 5. The CDR3 has 16 amino acids. Per the germline V gene, CDR1 is SGDLS and CDR2 is YYNGEE. The CDR3: CASSVGGGGITDTQYF. CDR3 in DNA: TGTGCCAGCAGCGTAGGGGGCGGGGGGATCACAGATACGCAGTATTTT.

The chain uses TRBV6-5 and TRBJ1-3; 7 bases map to TRBD1. The V and J ends lost 6 bases and 4 bases, in that order; junction bases with no gene match: 9. Germline V lookup: CDR1 MNHEY, CDR2 SVGAGI. The CDR3 is made up of 15 amino acids. Written as DNA, the CDR3 is TGTGCCAGCAGCTTTCGACAGGGAGGAGGAAACACCATATATTTT. Translating it yields CASSFRQGGGNTIYF.